This TCR beta chain appears in the sequencing data of a study of shared clonotypes between healthy human individuals. The donors, all of them Caucasian adults, lived in Nashville, Tennessee. TCRdb keeps only in-frame clones here, not all; method: immunoSEQ multiplex PCR. The sample consists of 550,000 to 850,000 clones, 74% of them appearing once. With 5 bases removed from V and 7 bases from J, the gap between germline ends came to 15 bases. CDR3 size: 13 residues. In germline, CDR1 is SGHAT, CDR2 FQNNGV. J is TRBJ2-7 and V is TRBV11-2, with a tentative D call TRBD1 (6 bases). Material: memory CD4+ T cells sorted from blood. This sample's subset: CD45RA-negative fraction. This TCR came from a woman aged 25 to 39 in good health. As DNA, the CDR3 is TGTGCCAGCAGCCCCCTGACAGGCCTAGAGCAGTACTTC. This sequence encodes CASSPLTGLEQYF.